The 4 T cell receptor beta chains reported below all come from one sample, sequenced in a study of CD8 T cells in ankylosing spondylitis. TCRdb passed the 5' RACE reads through MiXCR, listing each CDR3 protein once. The table has about 130,000 distinct CDR3 sequences, 9.3% seen once. Sequences were obtained from blood, either unsorted or a sorted T cell fraction (not recorded which). These receptor sequences come from a male donor with ankylosing spondylitis or in good health (not recorded which).

Ten or more counts support this clonotype. The chain joins TRBV4-2 to TRBJ2-5; 9 bases line up with TRBD2. The CDR3 has 16 amino acids. Germline loops: CDR1 LGHNA, CDR2 YNFKEQ. Trimming removed 4 bases from V and 5 bases from J; junction bases left unmatched: 11. CDR3 DNA sequence: TGTGCCAGCAGCCCCTCGGCTAGCGGGAATGATGAGACCCAGTACTTC. Translating it yields CASSPSASGNDETQYF.

This clonotype was found many times. The J gene is TRBJ2-3, the V gene TRBV20-1, with TRBD1 matching 9 bases. The V gene's germline CDR1 is DFQATT and CDR2 SNEGSKA (reference sequence). The ends lost 6 bases at V and 3 bases at J; junction bases unmatched: 13. The length of the CDR3 is 16 residues. CDR3 nucleotide sequence: TGCAGTGCACCTAGTACCGGGACAGGGCCAACAGATACGCAGTATTTT. The encoded protein is CSAPSTGTGPTDTQYF.

This clonotype came up a few times. The chain links TRBV5-6 to TRBJ2-1; perhaps TRBD2 as D (7 bases). Germline assignment: CDR1 SGHDT and CDR2 YYEEEE. The V end was cut by 7 bases, the J end by 10 bases, with 18 bases between. This CDR3 contains 13 residues. The CDR3 reads CASEGGEFGEQFF. DNA of the CDR3: TGTGCCAGCGAAGGGGGGGAATTTGGGGAGCAGTTCTTC.

The table lists this clonotype with a few counts. The rearrangement joins TRBV9 to TRBJ2-1; TRBD2 matches 10 bases. The CDR3 has 16 amino acids. Losses at the gene ends were 0 bases for V and 7 bases for J; bases not matched to a gene: 7. Germline CDR1 reads SGDLS; CDR2 reads YYNGEE. This CDR3 is CASSVGGLAVQNEQFF. CDR3 bases: TGTGCCAGCAGCGTAGGAGGACTAGCGGTTCAGAATGAGCAGTTCTTC.